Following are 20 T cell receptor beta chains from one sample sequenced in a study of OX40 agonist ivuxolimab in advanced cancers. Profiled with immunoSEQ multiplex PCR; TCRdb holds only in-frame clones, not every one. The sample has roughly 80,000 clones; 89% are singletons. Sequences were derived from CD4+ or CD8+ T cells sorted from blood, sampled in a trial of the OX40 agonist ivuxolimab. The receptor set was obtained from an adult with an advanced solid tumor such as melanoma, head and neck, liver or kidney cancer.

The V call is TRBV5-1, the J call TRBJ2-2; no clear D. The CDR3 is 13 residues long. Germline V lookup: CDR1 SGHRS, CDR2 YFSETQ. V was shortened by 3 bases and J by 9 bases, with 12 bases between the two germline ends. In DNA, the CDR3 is TGCGCCAGCAGCTCCTCACAAAGCCGGGAGCTGTTTTTT. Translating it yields CASSSSQSRELFF.

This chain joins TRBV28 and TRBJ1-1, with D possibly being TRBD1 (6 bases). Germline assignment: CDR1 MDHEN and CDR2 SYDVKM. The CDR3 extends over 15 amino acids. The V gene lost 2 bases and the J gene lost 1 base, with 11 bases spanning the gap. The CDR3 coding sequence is TGTGCCAGCAGTTTAGTGGGGGGCCCGAACACTGAAGCTTTCTTT. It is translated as CASSLVGGPNTEAFF.

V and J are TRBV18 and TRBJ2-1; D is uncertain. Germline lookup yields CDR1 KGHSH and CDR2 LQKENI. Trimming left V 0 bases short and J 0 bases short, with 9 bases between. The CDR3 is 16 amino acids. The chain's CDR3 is CASSPPFRSSYNEQFF. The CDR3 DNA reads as TGTGCCAGCTCACCACCCTTCCGGAGCTCCTACAATGAGCAGTTCTTC.

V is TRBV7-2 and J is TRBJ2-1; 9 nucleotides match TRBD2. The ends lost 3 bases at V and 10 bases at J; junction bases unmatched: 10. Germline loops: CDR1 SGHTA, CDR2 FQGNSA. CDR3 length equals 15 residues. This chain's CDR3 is CASSLWRGGQEEQFF. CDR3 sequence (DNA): TGTGCCAGCAGCTTGTGGCGGGGGGGCCAGGAAGAGCAGTTCTTC.

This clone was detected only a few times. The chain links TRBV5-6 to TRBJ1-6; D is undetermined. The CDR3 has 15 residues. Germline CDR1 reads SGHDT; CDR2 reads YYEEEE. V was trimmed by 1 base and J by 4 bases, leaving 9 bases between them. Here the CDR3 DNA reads TGTGCCAGCAGCTTGAGTCCCAGGTATAATTCACCCCTCCACTTT. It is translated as CASSLSPRYNSPLHF.

The CDR3 bases are TGTGCCAGCAGCCCCGCCCGGCCGGGAAGGGCCCGCGAGCAGTACTTC. This codes for CASSPARPGRAREQYF. The gene calls are TRBV7-2 and TRBJ2-7; possible D gene TRBD2, 5 bases. The CDR3 covers 16 residues. CDR1 is SGHTA, CDR2 FQGNSA, per germline. V was clipped by 5 bases and J by 6 bases, with 23 bases between them.

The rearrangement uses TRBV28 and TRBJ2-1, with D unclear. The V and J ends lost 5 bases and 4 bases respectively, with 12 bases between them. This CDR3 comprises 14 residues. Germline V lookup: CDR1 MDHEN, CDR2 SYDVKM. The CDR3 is CASSPSWGYNEQFF. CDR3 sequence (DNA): TGTGCCAGCAGTCCCTCGTGGGGTTACAATGAGCAGTTCTTC.

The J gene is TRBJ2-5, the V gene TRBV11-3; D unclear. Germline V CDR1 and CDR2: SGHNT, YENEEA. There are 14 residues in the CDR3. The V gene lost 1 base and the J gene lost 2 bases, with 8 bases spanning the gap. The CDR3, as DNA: TGTGCCAGCAGCTTAGGGCAGGATCAAGAGACCCAGTACTTC. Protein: CASSLGQDQETQYF.

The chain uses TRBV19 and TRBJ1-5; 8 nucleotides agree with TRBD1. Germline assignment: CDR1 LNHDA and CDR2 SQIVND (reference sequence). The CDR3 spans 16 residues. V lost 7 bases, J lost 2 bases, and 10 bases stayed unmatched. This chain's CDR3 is CASNPGQGKGNQPQHF. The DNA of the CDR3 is TGTGCCAGTAACCCAGGACAGGGAAAGGGCAATCAGCCCCAGCATTTT.

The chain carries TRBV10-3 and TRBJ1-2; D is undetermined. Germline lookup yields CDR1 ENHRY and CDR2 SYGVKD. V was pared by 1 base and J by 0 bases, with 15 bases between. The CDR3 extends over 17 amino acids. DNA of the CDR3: TGTGCCATCAGTGAGTTTCAGATACTCGGGACTAACTATGGCTACACCTTC. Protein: CAISEFQILGTNYGYTF.

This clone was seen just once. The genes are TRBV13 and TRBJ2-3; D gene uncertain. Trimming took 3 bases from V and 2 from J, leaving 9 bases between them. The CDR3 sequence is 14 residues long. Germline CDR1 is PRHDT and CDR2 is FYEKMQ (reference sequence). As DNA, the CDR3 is TGTGCCAGCAGCTTTGGCAGAATCACAGATACGCAGTATTTT. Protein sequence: CASSFGRITDTQYF.

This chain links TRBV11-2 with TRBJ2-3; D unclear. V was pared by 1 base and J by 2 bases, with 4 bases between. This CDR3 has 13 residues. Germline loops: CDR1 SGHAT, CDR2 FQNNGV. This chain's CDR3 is CASSLGNTDTQYF. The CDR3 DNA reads TGTGCCAGCAGCTTAGGCAACACAGATACGCAGTATTTT.

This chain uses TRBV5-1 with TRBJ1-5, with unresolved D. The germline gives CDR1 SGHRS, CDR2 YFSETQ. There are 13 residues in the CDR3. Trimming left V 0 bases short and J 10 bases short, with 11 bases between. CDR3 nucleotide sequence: TGCGCCAGCAGCTTGGATCCGTTTGGACCCCAGCATTTT. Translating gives CASSLDPFGPQHF.

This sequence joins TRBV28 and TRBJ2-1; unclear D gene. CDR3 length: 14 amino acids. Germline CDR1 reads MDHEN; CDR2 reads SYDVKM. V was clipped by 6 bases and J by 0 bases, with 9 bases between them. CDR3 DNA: TGTGCCAGCAGCGGTGGTCGCTCCTACAATGAGCAGTTCTTC. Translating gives CASSGGRSYNEQFF.

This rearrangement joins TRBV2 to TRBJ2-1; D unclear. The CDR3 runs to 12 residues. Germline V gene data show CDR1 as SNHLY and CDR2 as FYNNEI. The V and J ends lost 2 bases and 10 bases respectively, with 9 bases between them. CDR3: CASSEQTSEQFF. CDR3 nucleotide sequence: TGTGCCAGCAGTGAACAGACGAGCGAGCAGTTCTTC.

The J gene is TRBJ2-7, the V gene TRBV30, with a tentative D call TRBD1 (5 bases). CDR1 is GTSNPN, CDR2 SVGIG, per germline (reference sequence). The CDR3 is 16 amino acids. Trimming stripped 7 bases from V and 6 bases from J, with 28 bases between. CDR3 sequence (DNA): TGTGCCTTATACCCCCCCAGGGCTCGTGATGAAATCGAGCAGTACTTC. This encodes CALYPPRARDEIEQYF.

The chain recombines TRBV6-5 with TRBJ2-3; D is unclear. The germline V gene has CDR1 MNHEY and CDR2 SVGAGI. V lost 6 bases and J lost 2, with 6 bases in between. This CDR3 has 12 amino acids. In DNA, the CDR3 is TGTGCCAGCAGGGGTTACACAGATACGCAGTATTTT. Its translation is CASRGYTDTQYF.

The CDR3: CASSTSSWATGEQFF. The CDR3 region has the DNA TGTGCCAGCAGCACTTCCAGCTGGGCCACCGGTGAGCAGTTCTTC. The gene calls are TRBV7-2 and TRBJ2-1; D uncertain. Germline-derived CDR1 and CDR2 are SGHTA and FQGNSA. Trimming cost V 5 bases and J 9 bases, with 20 bases left between them. CDR3 length: 15 amino acids.

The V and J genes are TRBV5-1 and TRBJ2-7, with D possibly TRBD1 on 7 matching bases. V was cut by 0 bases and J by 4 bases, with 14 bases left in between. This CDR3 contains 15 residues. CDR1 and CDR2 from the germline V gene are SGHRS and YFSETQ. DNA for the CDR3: TGCGCCAGCAGCTTGGCGGGGGACAGACGATACGAGCAGTACTTC. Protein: CASSLAGDRRYEQYF.

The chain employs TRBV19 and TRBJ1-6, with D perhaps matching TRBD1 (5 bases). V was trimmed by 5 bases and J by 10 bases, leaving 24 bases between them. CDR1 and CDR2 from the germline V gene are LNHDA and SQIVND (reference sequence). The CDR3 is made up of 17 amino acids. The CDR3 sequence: CASSPSHAPGVRSPLHF. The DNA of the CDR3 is TGTGCCAGTAGTCCTTCACACGCTCCGGGGGTAAGATCACCCCTCCACTTT.